The sequence of this T cell receptor (beta chain) was determined in a study of graft-versus-host responses after intestinal transplantation. The overall study: All recipients were given anti-thymocyte globulin induction, and tacrolimus and steroids were then administered for around three years. General observations from the study: Individuals who had graft-donor T cell macrochimerism had allografts that showed high graft-versus-host to host-versus-graft clonal ratios. GvH clones surfaced in recipient marrow, some emerging earlier in ileum or blood. HvG clone declines early post-transplant were associated with peak circulating GvH levels.

The CDR3 has 15 amino acids. Germline-derived CDR1 and CDR2 are SGHRS and YFSETQ. Trimming stripped 0 bases from V and 0 bases from J, with 7 bases between. With regard to this clone: What it recognizes is unknown.

Data came from immunoSEQ multiplex PCR; TCRdb stores just in-frame clones and leaves some out. The sample includes more than 65,000 clones, approximately 90% of them seen just once. The source was unstimulated CD8+ T cells sorted from spleen or lymph node cells, collected before transplant. This TCR was recovered from a human donor who was the organ donor for an intestinal transplant. This chain links TRBV5-1 with TRBJ2-1, with no clear D. CDR3 in amino acids: CASSLALSSYNEQFF. CDR3 sequence (DNA): TGCGCCAGCAGCTTGGCGTTGAGCTCCTACAATGAGCAGTTCTTC.